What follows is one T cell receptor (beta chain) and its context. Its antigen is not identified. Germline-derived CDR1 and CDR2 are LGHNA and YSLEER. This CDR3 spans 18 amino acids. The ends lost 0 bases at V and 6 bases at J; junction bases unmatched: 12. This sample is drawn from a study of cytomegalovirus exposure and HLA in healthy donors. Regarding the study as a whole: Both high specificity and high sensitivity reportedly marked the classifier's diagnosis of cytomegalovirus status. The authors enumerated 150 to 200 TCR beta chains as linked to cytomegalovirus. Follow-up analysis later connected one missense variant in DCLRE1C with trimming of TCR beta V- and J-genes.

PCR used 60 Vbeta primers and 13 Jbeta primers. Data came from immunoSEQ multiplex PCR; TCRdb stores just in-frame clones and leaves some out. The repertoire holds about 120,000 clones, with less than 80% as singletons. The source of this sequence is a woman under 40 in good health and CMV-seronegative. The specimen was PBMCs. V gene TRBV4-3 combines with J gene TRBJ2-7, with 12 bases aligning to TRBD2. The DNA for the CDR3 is TGCGCCAGCAGCCAAGACCCGAGGGGACTAGCGGGTGAAAGCGAGCAGTACTTC. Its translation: CASSQDPRGLAGESEQYF.